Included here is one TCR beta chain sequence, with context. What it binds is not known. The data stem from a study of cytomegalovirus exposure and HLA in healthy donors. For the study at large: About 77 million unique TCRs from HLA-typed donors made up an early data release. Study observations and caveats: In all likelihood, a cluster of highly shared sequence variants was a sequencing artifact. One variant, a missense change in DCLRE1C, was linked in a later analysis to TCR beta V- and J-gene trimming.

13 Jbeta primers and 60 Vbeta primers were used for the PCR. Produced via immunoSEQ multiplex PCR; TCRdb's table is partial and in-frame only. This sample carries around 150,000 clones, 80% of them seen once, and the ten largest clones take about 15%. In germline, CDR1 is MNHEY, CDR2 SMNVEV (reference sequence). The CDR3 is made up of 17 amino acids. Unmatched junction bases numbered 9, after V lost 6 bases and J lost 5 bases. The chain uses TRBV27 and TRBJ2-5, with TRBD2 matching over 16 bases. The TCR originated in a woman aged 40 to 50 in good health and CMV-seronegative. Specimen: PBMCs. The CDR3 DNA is TGTGCCAGCAGGGGACTAGCGGGGGGGCCTAGTTTGGAGACCCAGTACTTC. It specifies CASRGLAGGPSLETQYF.